Here is one T cell receptor beta chain with its context. These data belong to a study of blood T cell repertoires in COVID-19. About the study: The origin of the acute and convalescent COVID-19 samples was the United States, Italy and Spain.

Trimming removed 5 bases from V and 4 bases from J; junction bases left unmatched: 7. CDR3 length: 15 amino acids. The germline V gene encodes CDR1 SGHVS and CDR2 FNYEAQ. Authors' processing steps: Scientists estimated how many nucleated cells there were by amplifying reference gene primers. The method was immunoSEQ multiplex PCR; TCRdb's version includes in-frame clones alone and lacks a portion of them. D and trimming come from the DNA, and the V and J calls and clone size come from that table. The sample has approximately 61,000 clones, roughly 84% seen once. The specimen sequenced was peripheral blood. The gene calls are TRBV7-6 and TRBJ1-3; 8 positions match TRBD1. The receptor was isolated from a woman aged 70 to 79 with acute or convalescent COVID-19. CDR3 sequence: CASSRRGQGGNTIYF. DNA for the CDR3: TGTGCCAGCAGCCGCCGAGGACAGGGAGGAAACACCATATATTTT.